This entry describes one T cell receptor (beta chain). In the authors' workflow: Amplification of reference gene primers was used by the study to estimate nucleated cell counts. Sequenced by immunoSEQ multiplex PCR; TCRdb stores in-frame clones only, minus some. The DNA gave D and trimming, while V, J and clone size come from that table. The table lists more than 85,000 clones, roughly 92% of them singletons, with around 6% in the top ten. This specimen belongs to a study of blood T cell repertoires in COVID-19. Background on the study: Sites across the United States, Italy and Spain contributed samples from acute and convalescent COVID-19.

The germline V gene has CDR1 SGDLS and CDR2 YYNGEE. Deletions cut 0 bases from V and 1 base from J, with 7 bases between. This CDR3 is built from 14 residues. This TCR was recovered from a man aged 65-85 years with acute or convalescent COVID-19. This chain links TRBV9 with TRBJ1-1; maybe TRBD1 (5 bases). Sequencing input: peripheral blood. DNA of the CDR3: TGTGCCAGCAGCGTAGTGGGGGGGAACACTGAAGCTTTCTTT. Translated: CASSVVGGNTEAFF.